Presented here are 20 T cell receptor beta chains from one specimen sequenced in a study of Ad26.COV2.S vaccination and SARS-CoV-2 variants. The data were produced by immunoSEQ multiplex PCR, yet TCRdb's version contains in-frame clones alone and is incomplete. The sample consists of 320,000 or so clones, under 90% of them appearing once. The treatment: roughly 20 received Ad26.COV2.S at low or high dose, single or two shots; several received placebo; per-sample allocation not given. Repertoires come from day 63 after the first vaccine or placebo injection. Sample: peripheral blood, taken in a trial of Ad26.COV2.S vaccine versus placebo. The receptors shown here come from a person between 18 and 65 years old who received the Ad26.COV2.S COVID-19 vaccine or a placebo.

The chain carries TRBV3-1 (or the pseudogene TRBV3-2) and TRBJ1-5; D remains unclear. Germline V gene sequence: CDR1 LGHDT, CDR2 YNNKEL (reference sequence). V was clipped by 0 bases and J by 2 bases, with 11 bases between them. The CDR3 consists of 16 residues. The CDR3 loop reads CASSQDVGLGNQPQHF. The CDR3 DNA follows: TGTGCCAGCAGCCAAGATGTAGGGTTGGGCAATCAGCCCCAGCATTTT.

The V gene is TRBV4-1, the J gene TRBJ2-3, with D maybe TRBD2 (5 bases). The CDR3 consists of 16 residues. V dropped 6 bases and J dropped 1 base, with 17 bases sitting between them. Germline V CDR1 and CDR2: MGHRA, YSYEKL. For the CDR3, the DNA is TGCGCCAGCAGTCCACGAAAAGAGGGAGGCACAGATACGCAGTATTTT. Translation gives CASSPRKEGGTDTQYF.

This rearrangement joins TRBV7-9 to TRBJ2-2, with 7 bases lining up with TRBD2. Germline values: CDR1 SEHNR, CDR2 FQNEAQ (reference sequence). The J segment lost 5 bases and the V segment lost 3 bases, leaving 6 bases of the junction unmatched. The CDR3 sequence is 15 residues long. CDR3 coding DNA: TGTGCCAGCAGCTTTTCAAGCGGGGCGACCGGGGAGCTGTTTTTT. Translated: CASSFSSGATGELFF.

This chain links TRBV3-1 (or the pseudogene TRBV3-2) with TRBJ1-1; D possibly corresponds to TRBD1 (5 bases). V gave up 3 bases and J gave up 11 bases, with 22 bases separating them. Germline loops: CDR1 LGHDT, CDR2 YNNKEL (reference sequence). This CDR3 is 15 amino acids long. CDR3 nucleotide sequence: TGTGCCAGCAGCCAGCTTTACTCCCGAGGGGCTGGGGCTTTCTTT. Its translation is CASSQLYSRGAGAFF.

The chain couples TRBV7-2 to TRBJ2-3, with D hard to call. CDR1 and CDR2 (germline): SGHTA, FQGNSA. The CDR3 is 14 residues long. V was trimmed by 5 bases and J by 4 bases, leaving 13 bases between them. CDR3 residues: CASSPRLLADTQYF. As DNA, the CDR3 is TGTGCCAGCAGCCCCCGACTGCTCGCAGATACGCAGTATTTT. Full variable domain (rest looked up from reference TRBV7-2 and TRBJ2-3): GAGVSQSPSNKVTEKGKDVELRCDPISGHTALYWYRQSLGQGLEFLIYFQGNSAPDKSGLPSDRFSAERTGGSVSTLTIQRTQQEDSAVYLCASSPRLLADTQYFGPGTRLTVL.

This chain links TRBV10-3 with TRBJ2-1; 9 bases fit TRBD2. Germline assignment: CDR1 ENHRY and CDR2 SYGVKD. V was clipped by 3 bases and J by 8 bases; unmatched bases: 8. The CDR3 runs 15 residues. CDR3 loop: CAISDPVAGVYEQFF. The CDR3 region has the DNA TGTGCCATCAGTGATCCTGTAGCGGGAGTATATGAGCAGTTCTTC.

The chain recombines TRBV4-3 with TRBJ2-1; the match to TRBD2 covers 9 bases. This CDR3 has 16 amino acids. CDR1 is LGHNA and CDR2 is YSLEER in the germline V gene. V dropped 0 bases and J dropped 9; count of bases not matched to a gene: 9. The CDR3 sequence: CASSQDIGGGAGEQFF. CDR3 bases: TGCGCCAGCAGCCAAGATATCGGCGGGGGGGCGGGTGAGCAGTTCTTC.

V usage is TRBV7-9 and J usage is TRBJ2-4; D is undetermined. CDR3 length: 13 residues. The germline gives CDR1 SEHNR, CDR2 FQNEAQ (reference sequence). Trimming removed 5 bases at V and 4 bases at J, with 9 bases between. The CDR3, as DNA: TGTGCCAGCAGCCCCGGACGGAAAAACATTCAGTACTTC. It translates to CASSPGRKNIQYF.

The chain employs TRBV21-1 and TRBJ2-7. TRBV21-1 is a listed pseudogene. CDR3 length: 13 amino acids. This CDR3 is CASSPSCFHEQYV. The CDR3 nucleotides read TGTGCCAGCAGTCCGTCATGTTTCCACGAGCAGTACGTC.

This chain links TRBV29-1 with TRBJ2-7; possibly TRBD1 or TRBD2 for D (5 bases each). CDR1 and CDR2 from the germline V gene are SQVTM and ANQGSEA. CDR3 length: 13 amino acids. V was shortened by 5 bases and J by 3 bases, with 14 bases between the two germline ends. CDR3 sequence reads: CSVWDGEIYEQYF. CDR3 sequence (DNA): TGCAGCGTTTGGGACGGAGAAATCTACGAGCAGTACTTC.

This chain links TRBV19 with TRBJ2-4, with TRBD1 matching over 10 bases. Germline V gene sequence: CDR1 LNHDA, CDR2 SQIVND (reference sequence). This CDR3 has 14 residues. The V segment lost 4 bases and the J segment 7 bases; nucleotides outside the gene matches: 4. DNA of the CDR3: TGTGCCAGTAGTAGACAGGGGGCATCGAACATTCAGTACTTC. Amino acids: CASSRQGASNIQYF.

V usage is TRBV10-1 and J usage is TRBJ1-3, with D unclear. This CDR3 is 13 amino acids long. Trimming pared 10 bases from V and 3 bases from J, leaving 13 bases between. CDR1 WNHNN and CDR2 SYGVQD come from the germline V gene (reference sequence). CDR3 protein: CATRSGFGNTIYF. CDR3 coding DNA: TGCGCCACCCGGTCGGGGTTTGGAAACACCATATATTTT.

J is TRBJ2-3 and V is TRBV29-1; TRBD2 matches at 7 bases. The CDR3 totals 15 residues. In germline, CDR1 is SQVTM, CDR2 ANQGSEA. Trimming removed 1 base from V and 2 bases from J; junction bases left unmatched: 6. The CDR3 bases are TGCAGCGTTGAAGGTGGTAGCGGGCTCACAGATACGCAGTATTTT. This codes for CSVEGGSGLTDTQYF.

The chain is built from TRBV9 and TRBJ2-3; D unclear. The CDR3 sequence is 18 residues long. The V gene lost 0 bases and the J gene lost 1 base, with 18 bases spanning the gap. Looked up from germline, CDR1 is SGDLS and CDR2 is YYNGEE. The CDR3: CASSVEGSLDLGTDTQYF. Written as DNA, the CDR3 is TGTGCCAGCAGCGTAGAGGGTAGCTTAGATTTAGGCACAGATACGCAGTATTTT.

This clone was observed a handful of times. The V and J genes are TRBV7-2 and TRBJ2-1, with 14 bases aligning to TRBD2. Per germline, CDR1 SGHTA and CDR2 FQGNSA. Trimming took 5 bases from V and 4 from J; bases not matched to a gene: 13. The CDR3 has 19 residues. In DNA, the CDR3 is TGTGCCAGCAGCCCGACCGGGACTAGCGGGAGCAGGCGGTACAATGAGCAGTTCTTC. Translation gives CASSPTGTSGSRRYNEQFF.

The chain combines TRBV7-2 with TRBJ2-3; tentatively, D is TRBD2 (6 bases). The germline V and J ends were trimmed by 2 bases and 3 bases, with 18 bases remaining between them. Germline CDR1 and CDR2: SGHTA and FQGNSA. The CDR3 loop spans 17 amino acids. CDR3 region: CASSLFRGFGKTDTQYF. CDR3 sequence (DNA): TGTGCCAGCAGCTTATTTCGGGGGTTTGGGAAAACAGATACGCAGTATTTT.

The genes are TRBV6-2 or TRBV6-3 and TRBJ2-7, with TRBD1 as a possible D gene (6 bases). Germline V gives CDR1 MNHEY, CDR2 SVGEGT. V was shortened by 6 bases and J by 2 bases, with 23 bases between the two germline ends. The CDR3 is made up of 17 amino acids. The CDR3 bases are TGTGCCAGCAGCCTAGGACGTGTTATCTGGACAGCCTACGAGCAGTACTTC. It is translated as CASSLGRVIWTAYEQYF.

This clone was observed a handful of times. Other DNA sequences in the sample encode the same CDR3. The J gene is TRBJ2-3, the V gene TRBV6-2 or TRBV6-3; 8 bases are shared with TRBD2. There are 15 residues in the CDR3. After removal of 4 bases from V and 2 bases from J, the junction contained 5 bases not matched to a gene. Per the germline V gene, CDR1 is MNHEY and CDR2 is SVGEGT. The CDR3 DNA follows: TGTGCCAGCAGTTCCGGACTAGCCGACACAGATACGCAGTATTTT. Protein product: CASSSGLADTDTQYF.

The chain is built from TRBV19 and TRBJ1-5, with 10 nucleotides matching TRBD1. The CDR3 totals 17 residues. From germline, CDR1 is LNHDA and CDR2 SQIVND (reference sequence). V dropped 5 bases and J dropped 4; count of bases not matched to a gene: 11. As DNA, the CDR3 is TGTGCCAGTAGTCCCCGGGACAGGGGAATTAGGAATCAGCCCCAGCATTTT. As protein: CASSPRDRGIRNQPQHF.

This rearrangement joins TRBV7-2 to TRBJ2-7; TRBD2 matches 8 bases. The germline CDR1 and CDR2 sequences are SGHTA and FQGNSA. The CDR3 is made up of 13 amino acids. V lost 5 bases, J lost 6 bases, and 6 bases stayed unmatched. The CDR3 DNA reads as TGTGCCAGCAGCGACCGGGGGGGGAGCGAGCAGTACGTC. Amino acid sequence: CASSDRGGSEQYV.